Each of the 18 T cell receptor beta chains below was sequenced from the same sample in a study of blood T cell repertoires in COVID-19. Assay used: immunoSEQ multiplex PCR; TCRdb lists only in-frame clones, some missing. The sample has under 40,000 clones, about 80% seen once. The material sequenced was peripheral blood. These receptors were obtained from a woman in her 70s with acute or convalescent COVID-19.

This clone is labeled medium-sized. For the CDR3, the DNA is TGTGCCAGTAGTGCGGACTTGGGAGAGACCCAGTACTTC. It is translated as CASSADLGETQYF. This chain links TRBV19 with TRBJ2-5, with D perhaps matching TRBD2 (5 bases). CDR1 and CDR2 (germline): LNHDA, SQIVND (reference sequence). The CDR3 spans 13 residues. V lost 5 bases and J lost 4, with 11 bases in between.

This chain joins TRBV28 and TRBJ1-3; D remains unclear. The V gene's germline CDR1 is MDHEN and CDR2 SYDVKM. The length of the CDR3 is 13 residues. The germline V and J ends were trimmed by 6 bases and 0 bases, with 6 bases remaining between them. CDR3 loop: CASRSSSGNTIYF. For the CDR3, the DNA is TGTGCCAGCAGATCCAGCTCTGGAAACACCATATATTTT.

The J gene is TRBJ2-2, the V gene TRBV3-1 (or the pseudogene TRBV3-2); 8 bases agree with TRBD2. Germline-derived CDR1 and CDR2 are LGHDT and YNNKEL (reference sequence). V gave up 1 base and J gave up 6 bases; unmatched junction bases: 1. The CDR3 has 14 residues. The chain's CDR3 is CASSQGGGSGELFF. In DNA, the CDR3 is TGTGCCAGCAGCCAAGGCGGGGGGTCCGGGGAGCTGTTTTTT.

The chain employs TRBV28 and TRBJ2-7, with 10 bases aligning to TRBD2. The junction had 4 bases not matched to a gene; V was cut back by 5 bases and J by 0 bases. This CDR3 spans 15 amino acids. CDR1 is MDHEN and CDR2 is SYDVKM in the germline V gene. The CDR3 DNA is TGTGCCAGCAGTACAAGCGGGAGGGGCTCCTACGAGCAGTACTTC. The encoded protein is CASSTSGRGSYEQYF.

The gene calls are TRBV6-2 or TRBV6-3 and TRBJ2-1; TRBD2 aligns across 11 bases. From germline, CDR1 is MNHEY and CDR2 SVGEGT. The ends lost 0 bases at V and 4 bases at J; junction bases unmatched: 5. This CDR3 comprises 17 residues. The CDR3 DNA reads as TGTGCCAGCAGTTACTCCCCGACTAGCGGGATTTACAATGAGCAGTTCTTC. Its translation: CASSYSPTSGIYNEQFF.

This clone was observed a handful of times. J is TRBJ1-6 and V is TRBV5-6; D is possibly TRBD1 (6 bases). The V end was cut by 4 bases, the J end by 7 bases, with 18 bases between. The CDR3 is 16 residues long. Germline CDR1 and CDR2: SGHDT and YYEEEE. CDR3 in amino acids: CASSPRGRPLNSPLHF. The CDR3 nucleotides read TGTGCCAGCAGCCCCAGGGGTCGGCCCCTAAATTCACCCCTCCACTTT.

This clone was found once. The chain uses TRBV4-1 and TRBJ1-1; 7 bases fit TRBD1. Germline values: CDR1 MGHRA, CDR2 YSYEKL. The CDR3 has 13 residues. V lost 9 bases to trimming and J lost 12 bases; unmatched junction nucleotides: 16. The CDR3 sequence is CASRDGGTASPFF. The DNA for the CDR3 is TGCGCCAGTCGGGACGGAGGGACAGCCTCCCCTTTCTTT.

The chain has TRBV7-9 and TRBJ1-2, with D possibly matching TRBD1 (5 bases). The germline V gene encodes CDR1 SEHNR and CDR2 FQNEAQ (reference sequence). The CDR3 is made up of 13 amino acids. V dropped 4 bases and J dropped 2 bases, with 8 bases sitting between them. The CDR3 DNA follows: TGTGCCAGCAGCTGGGAGGGGAACTATGGCTACACCTTC. Its translation is CASSWEGNYGYTF.

The rearrangement joins TRBV6-1 to TRBJ1-6, with 9 bases fitting TRBD1. V shed 3 bases and J 9 bases; nucleotides not matched to a gene: 12. The length of the CDR3 is 17 residues. The germline gives CDR1 MNHNS, CDR2 SASEGT. This CDR3 is CASSETGTGTNFSPLHF. The CDR3 DNA reads TGTGCCAGCAGTGAGACCGGGACAGGGACTAACTTTTCACCCCTCCACTTT.

The gene calls are TRBV10-3 and TRBJ1-2; 7 positions match TRBD1. J gave up 5 bases and V 2 bases, and 5 bases lay outside the gene matches. The CDR3 has 14 residues. The germline V gene has CDR1 ENHRY and CDR2 SYGVKD. The CDR3 reads CAISEPGQRYGYTF. The CDR3 nucleotides read TGTGCCATCAGTGAGCCGGGACAGAGATATGGCTACACCTTC.

The chain has TRBV5-1 and TRBJ2-2; TRBD2 agrees at 12 bases. The germline gives CDR1 SGHRS, CDR2 YFSETQ. V lost 0 bases to trimming and J lost 6 bases; unmatched junction nucleotides: 6. The CDR3 has 17 residues. The CDR3 nucleotides are TGCGCCAGCAGCTTGGGGAGGACTAGCGGGGACGCCGGGGAGCTGTTTTTT. This encodes CASSLGRTSGDAGELFF.

The chain carries TRBV2 and TRBJ2-5; 7 positions match TRBD1. V lost 7 bases and J lost 5; bases outside the gene matches: 4. The CDR3 has 12 residues. Germline V gene sequence: CDR1 SNHLY, CDR2 FYNNEI. The CDR3 nucleotides read TGTGCCAGCAATACAGGGGACGAGACCCAGTACTTC. This codes for CASNTGDETQYF. Drawing the rest from reference TRBV2 and TRBJ2-5, the complete variable domain is EPEVTQTPSHQVTQMGQEVILRCVPISNHLYFYWYRQILGQKVEFLVSFYNNEISEKSEIFDDQFSVERPDGSNFTLKIRSTKLEDSAMYFCASNTGDETQYFGPGTRLLVL.

The chain is built from TRBV9 and TRBJ2-5; 7 nucleotides match TRBD2. The V segment lost 4 bases and the J segment 3 bases; nucleotides outside the gene matches: 9. The CDR3 consists of 15 residues. Germline V gene lookup returns CDR1 SGDLS and CDR2 YYNGEE. The CDR3 here is CASSHSSGPKETQYF. The CDR3 nucleotides are TGTGCCAGCAGCCACTCTAGCGGACCAAAAGAGACCCAGTACTTC.

The rearrangement joins TRBV3-1 (or the pseudogene TRBV3-2) to TRBJ2-5; 7 bases map to TRBD2. The CDR3 loop spans 15 amino acids. Germline V CDR1 and CDR2: LGHDT, YNNKEL (reference sequence). Trimming at V came to 0 bases and at J to 5 bases, leaving 6 bases not matched to a gene. CDR3 in DNA: TGTGCCAGCAGCCAAGAACCTTCCGGGGGGGAGACCCAGTACTTC. Translated, it gives CASSQEPSGGETQYF.

This clone was observed once. This chain connects TRBV3-1 (or the pseudogene TRBV3-2) to TRBJ2-7; a weak D match, TRBD2 (6 bases). Germline loops: CDR1 LGHDT, CDR2 YNNKEL (reference sequence). The ends were cut back, 4 bases at V and 6 bases at J, with 10 bases in the middle. The CDR3 sequence is 12 residues long. The CDR3: CASSRLVSEQYF. CDR3 nucleotide sequence: TGTGCCAGCAGCCGACTAGTTAGCGAGCAGTACTTC.

V is TRBV15 and J is TRBJ2-3; possible D gene TRBD2, 6 bases. CDR3 length: 12 residues. V lost 5 bases and J lost 6, with 9 bases in between. Per the germline V gene, CDR1 is LNHNV and CDR2 is YYDKDF (reference sequence). The DNA for the CDR3 is TGTGCCACCAGCCAGAGCGGGGATACGCAGTATTTT. Amino acid sequence: CATSQSGDTQYF.

V gene TRBV5-8 combines with J gene TRBJ2-3, with a possible D match to TRBD1 (5 bases). V dropped 2 bases and J dropped 2 bases, with 12 bases sitting between them. Germline CDR1 is SGHTS and CDR2 is YDEGEE. The CDR3 loop spans 15 amino acids. The CDR3 DNA follows: TGTGCCAGCAGCTTTGGGGCAGGCCACACAGATACGCAGTATTTT. Translation gives CASSFGAGHTDTQYF.

This chain uses TRBV5-1 with TRBJ2-3; 7 bases align to TRBD2. Looked up from germline, CDR1 is SGHRS and CDR2 is YFSETQ. Germline trimming cut 8 bases from V and 2 bases from J; bases unmatched to any gene: 8. The CDR3 contains 14 residues. In DNA, the CDR3 is TGCGCCAGTGGCGGGAGTAGGGACACAGATACGCAGTATTTT. Its protein is CASGGSRDTDTQYF.